The clone carrying this TCR beta chain appeared a single time. The sample is drawn from a study of blood T cell repertoires in COVID-19. Study in general: Whether acute or convalescent, the COVID-19 samples came from the United States, Italy and Spain. Nucleic acid was either cDNA or gDNA, and it came from T cells, B-cell-depleted T cells, or PBMCs.

Original data processing: Amplification of reference gene primers provided the estimated nucleated cell counts. The assay was immunoSEQ multiplex PCR, and TCRdb's table has in-frame clones only and misses some. V and J calls and clone size come straight from that table; D and trimming were deduced from the DNA. This table has more than 250,000 clones, approximately 85% appearing once. CDR1 is LNHDA and CDR2 is SQIVND in the germline V gene (reference sequence). With 0 bases removed from V and 7 bases from J, the gap between germline ends came to 19 bases. The CDR3 runs 17 residues. Input material: peripheral blood. The chain couples TRBV19 to TRBJ1-5; tentatively, D is TRBD1 (6 bases). The TCR was taken from a man aged 50-59 years with active or convalescent COVID-19. The CDR3 coding sequence is TGTGCCAGTAGTATAGATCAGGACAGTGAGGGAATCCAGCCCCAGCATTTT. Amino acid sequence: CASSIDQDSEGIQPQHF.